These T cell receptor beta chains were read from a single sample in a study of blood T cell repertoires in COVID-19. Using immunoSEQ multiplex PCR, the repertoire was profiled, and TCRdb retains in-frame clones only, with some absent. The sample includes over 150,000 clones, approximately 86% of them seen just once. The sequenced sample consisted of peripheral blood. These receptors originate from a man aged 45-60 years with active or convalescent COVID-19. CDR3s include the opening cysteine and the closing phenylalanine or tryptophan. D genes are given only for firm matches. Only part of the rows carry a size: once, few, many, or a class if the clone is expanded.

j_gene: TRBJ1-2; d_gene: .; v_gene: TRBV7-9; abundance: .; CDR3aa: CASSLDSNYGYTF; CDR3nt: TGTGCCAGCAGCTTGGACAGTAACTATGGCTACACCTTC
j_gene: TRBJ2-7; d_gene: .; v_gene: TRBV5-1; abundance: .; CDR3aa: CASSGEDRSAYEQYF; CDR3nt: TGCGCCAGCAGCGGGGAGGACAGGTCCGCCTACGAGCAGTACTTC
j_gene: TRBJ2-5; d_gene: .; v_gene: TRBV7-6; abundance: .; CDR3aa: CASSFQDGRETQYF; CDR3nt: TGTGCCAGCAGCTTCCAGGATGGGAGGGAGACCCAGTACTTC
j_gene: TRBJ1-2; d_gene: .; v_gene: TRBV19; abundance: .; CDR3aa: CASFPSTGSFYGYTF; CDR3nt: TGTGCCAGTTTTCCATCGACAGGATCCTTTTATGGCTACACCTTC
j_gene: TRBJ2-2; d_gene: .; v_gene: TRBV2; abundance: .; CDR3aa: CARKLGLNTGELFF; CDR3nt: TGTGCCAGAAAGTTGGGCTTAAACACCGGGGAGCTGTTTTTT
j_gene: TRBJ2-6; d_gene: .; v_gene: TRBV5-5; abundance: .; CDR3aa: CASSSSGLLSSGANVLTF; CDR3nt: TGTGCCAGCAGCTCCTCTGGGCTCCTCTCCTCTGGGGCCAACGTCCTGACTTTC
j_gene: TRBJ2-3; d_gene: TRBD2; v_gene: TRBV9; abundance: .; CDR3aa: CASSVLAGVGGDTQYF; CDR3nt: TGTGCCAGCAGCGTCTTAGCGGGAGTAGGTGGAGATACGCAGTATTTT
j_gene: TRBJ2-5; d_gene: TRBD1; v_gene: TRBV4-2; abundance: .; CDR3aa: CASSQVRDRESRTQETQYF; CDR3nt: TGTGCCAGCAGCCAAGTCCGGGACAGGGAGTCACGGACACAAGAGACCCAGTACTTC
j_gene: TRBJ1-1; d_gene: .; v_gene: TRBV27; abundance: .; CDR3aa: CASSIRLNTEAFF; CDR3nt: TGTGCCAGCAGTATAAGACTTAACACTGAAGCTTTCTTT
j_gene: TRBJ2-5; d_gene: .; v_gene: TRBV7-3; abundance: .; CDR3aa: CASSPSAVETQYF; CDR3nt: TGTGCCAGCAGCCCCTCGGCGGTAGAGACCCAGTACTTC
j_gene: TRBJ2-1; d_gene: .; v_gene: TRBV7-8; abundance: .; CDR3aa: CASSRRDSREQFF; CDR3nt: TGTGCCAGCAGCCGCCGGGACTCACGTGAGCAGTTCTTC
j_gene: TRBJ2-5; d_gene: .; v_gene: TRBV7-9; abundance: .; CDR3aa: CASSRGGETQYF; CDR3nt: TGTGCCAGCAGCCGTGGCGGAGAGACCCAGTACTTC
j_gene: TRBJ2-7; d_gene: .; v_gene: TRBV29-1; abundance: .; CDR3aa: CSVEGSDGEGEQYF; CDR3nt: TGCAGCGTTGAGGGATCGGACGGCGAGGGCGAGCAGTACTTC
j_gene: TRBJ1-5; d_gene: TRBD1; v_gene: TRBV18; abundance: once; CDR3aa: CASSLQGFSNQPQHF; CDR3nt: TGTGCCAGCTCATTACAGGGGTTTAGCAATCAGCCCCAGCATTTT
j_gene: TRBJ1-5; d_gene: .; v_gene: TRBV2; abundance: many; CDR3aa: CASSVDSRQPQHF; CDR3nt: TGTGCCAGCAGCGTGGACAGTCGGCAGCCCCAGCATTTT
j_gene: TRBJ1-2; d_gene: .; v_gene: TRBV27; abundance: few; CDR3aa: CASSWRADDGYTF; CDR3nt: TGTGCCAGCAGTTGGCGGGCCGATGATGGCTACACCTTC
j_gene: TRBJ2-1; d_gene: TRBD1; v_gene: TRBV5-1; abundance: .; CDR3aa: CASSLSGTGLEQFF; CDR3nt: TGCGCCAGCAGCTTGTCGGGGACAGGGCTTGAGCAGTTCTTC
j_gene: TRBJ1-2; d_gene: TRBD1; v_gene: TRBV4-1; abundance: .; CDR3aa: CASSFQLTGGSLYGYTF; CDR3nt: TGCGCCAGCAGCTTCCAACTTACAGGGGGTTCACTTTATGGCTACACCTTC
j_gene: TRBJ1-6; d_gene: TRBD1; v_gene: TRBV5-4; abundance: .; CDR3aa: CARKSDRGFSYNSPLHF; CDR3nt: TGTGCCAGGAAGTCAGACAGGGGGTTCTCCTATAATTCACCCCTCCACTTT
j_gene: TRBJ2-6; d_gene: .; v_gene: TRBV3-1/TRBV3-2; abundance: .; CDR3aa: CASSQGQHSGANVLTF; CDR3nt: TGTGCCAGCAGCCAAGGACAGCACTCTGGGGCCAACGTCCTGACTTTC
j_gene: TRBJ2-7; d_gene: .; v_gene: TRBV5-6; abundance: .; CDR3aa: CASSRVGGPYEQYF; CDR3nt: TGTGCCAGCAGCCGGGTGGGGGGACCTTACGAGCAGTACTTC
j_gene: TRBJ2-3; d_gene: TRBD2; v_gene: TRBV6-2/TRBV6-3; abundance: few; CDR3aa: CASSRSSGGFFGGARSVGDTQYF; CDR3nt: TGTGCCAGCAGCCGGAGTAGCGGGGGCTTCTTTGGCGGGGCAAGATCGGTGGGAGATACGCAGTATTTT
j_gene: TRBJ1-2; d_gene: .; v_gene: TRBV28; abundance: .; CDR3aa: CASRKGGSDYGYTF; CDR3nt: TGTGCCAGCAGGAAAGGGGGATCCGACTATGGCTACACCTTC
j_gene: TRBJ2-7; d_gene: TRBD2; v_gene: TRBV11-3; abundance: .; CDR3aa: CASSLEGLNQRGGFTYEQYF; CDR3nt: TGTGCCAGCAGCTTAGAGGGGTTAAACCAGCGCGGGGGGTTTACCTACGAGCAGTACTTC
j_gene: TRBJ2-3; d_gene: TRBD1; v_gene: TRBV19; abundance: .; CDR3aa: CASSIPGQVGPDTQYF; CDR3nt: TGTGCCAGTAGTATACCGGGACAGGTGGGCCCAGATACGCAGTATTTT
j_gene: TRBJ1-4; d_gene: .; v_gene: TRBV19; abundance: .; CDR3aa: CASSFSSNEKLFF; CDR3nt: TGTGCCAGTAGTTTTAGTTCTAATGAAAAACTGTTTTTT